This record covers a single T cell receptor (beta chain). Germline V gene lookup returns CDR1 SGDLS and CDR2 YYNGEE. This CDR3 has 14 amino acids. V was clipped by 2 bases and J by 8 bases; unmatched bases: 6. This record belongs to a study of CD8 T cells in Susac syndrome. Reverse transcription of roughly 0.45 to 1 ug RNA used random hexamers. TCRdb fed the immunoSEQ multiplex PCR reads into MiXCR, producing one record per CDR3 protein. The sample has 84,000 or so distinct CDR3 sequences, approximately 95% seen once. Input material: CD8+ T cells from PBMCs. The TCR comes from a human donor with Susac syndrome. The chain joins TRBV9 to TRBJ2-1; 8 nucleotides align to TRBD2. The CDR3 loop reads CASSVGTRVHEQFF. Written as DNA, the CDR3 is TGTGCCAGCAGCGTGGGGACTAGAGTGCATGAGCAGTTCTTC.